The clone carrying this T cell receptor (beta chain) was seen more than once but under ten times. Its antigen remains unknown. The data originate from a study of CD8 T cells in ankylosing spondylitis. Per germline, CDR1 SGHTS and CDR2 YDEGEE. The germline V and J ends were trimmed by 0 bases and 7 bases, with 11 bases remaining between them. The CDR3 covers 14 residues. One entry per CDR3 protein, called by TCRdb with MiXCR from the 5' RACE reads. Counted here are nearly 350,000 distinct CDR3 sequences, under 15% occurring once; the ten biggest clones make up 1.1%. Whole-study findings and limits: Peripheral blood held disease-linked clones only at relatively low frequency, and these were CD8+.

This clonotype was sampled from a male donor with ankylosing spondylitis or in good health (not recorded which). The sequencing input was blood, either unsorted or a sorted T cell fraction (not recorded which). V gene TRBV5-8 combines with J gene TRBJ1-5; D perhaps matches TRBD1 (6 bases). The CDR3 DNA follows: TGTGCCAGCAGCTTGGTGGCGGGGGCGCAGCCCCAGCATTTT. Translating gives CASSLVAGAQPQHF. Supplemented by reference TRBV5-8 and TRBJ1-5, the full variable domain reads EAGVTQSPTHLIKTRGQQATLRCSPISGHTSVYWYQQALGLGLQFLLWYDEGEERNRGNFPPRFSGRQFPNYSSELNVNALELEDSALYLCASSLVAGAQPQHFGDGTRLSIL.